A selection of T cell receptor beta chains follows, all from one sample in a study of cytomegalovirus exposure and HLA in healthy donors. Clones were sequenced by immunoSEQ multiplex PCR, and TCRdb holds only the in-frame ones, with some missing. The data hold tens of thousands of clones, with around three quarters observed a single time. Sequenced: PBMCs. Receptor source: a man in his fifties or sixties in good health and CMV-seronegative. Both conserved end residues are part of each CDR3. The order of the fields is CDR3 DNA, CDR3 protein, J gene, clone size, D gene, V gene. D genes are given only for firm matches. Size is omitted from some rows. Given values are once, few, many or a class for expanded clones.

DNA: TGCGCCACCCGGGACTCCCCAGGCAATGAGCAGTTCTTC
CDR3: CATRDSPGNEQFF
J: TRBJ2-1
size: once
D: NA
V: TRBV10-1

DNA: TGTGCCAGCAGACAAGGACAGGGCGGATACATTCAGTACTTC
CDR3: CASRQGQGGYIQYF
J: TRBJ2-4
size: NA
D: TRBD1
V: TRBV27

DNA: TGTGCAACGGGACTGGCCCCGAACACCGGGGAGCTGTTTTTT
CDR3: CATGLAPNTGELFF
J: TRBJ2-2
size: NA
D: NA
V: TRBV7-6

DNA: TGTGCCAGTAGTCTGTTTGGAGAGAACACTGAAGCTTTCTTT
CDR3: CASSLFGENTEAFF
J: TRBJ1-1
size: NA
D: NA
V: TRBV19

DNA: TGTGCCTGCAGGGGACCCTCCTATAATTCACCCCTCCACTTT
CDR3: CACRGPSYNSPLHF
J: TRBJ1-6
size: NA
D: NA
V: TRBV30

DNA: TGTGCCAGCACCGCGGGACGGTGGGGTCAGCCCCAGCATTTT
CDR3: CASTAGRWGQPQHF
J: TRBJ1-5
size: NA
D: NA
V: TRBV5-8

DNA: TGTGCCAGCAGCTTAACGGGTGACAATGAGCAGTTCTTC
CDR3: CASSLTGDNEQFF
J: TRBJ2-1
size: NA
D: NA
V: TRBV7-2

DNA: TGTGCCTGGACCCCCTACCTCTATATGAACACTGAAGCTTTCTTT
CDR3: CAWTPYLYMNTEAFF
J: TRBJ1-1
size: NA
D: NA
V: TRBV30

DNA: TGTGCCTGGGGTTTGAAGCGGGGGGTATACGAGCAGTACTTC
CDR3: CAWGLKRGVYEQYF
J: TRBJ2-7
size: NA
D: TRBD2
V: TRBV30

DNA: TGTGCCAGCAGCGAGGCCGGGACACCCTGGGGCGGGGGCTACACCTTC
CDR3: CASSEAGTPWGGGYTF
J: TRBJ1-2
size: NA
D: NA
V: TRBV9

DNA: TGTGCCAGCACCTCCCCTAGCGGCAACTACGAGCAGTACTTC
CDR3: CASTSPSGNYEQYF
J: TRBJ2-7
size: few
D: TRBD2
V: TRBV7-9

DNA: TGCGCCACCCGAGGGGAGGGGGAGATGAGTGAGCAGTTCTTC
CDR3: CATRGEGEMSEQFF
J: TRBJ2-1
size: NA
D: NA
V: TRBV5-1

DNA: TGTGCCATCAGTGAGTCGGGCGGGGGGGCCTCCTACGAGCAGTACTTC
CDR3: CAISESGGGASYEQYF
J: TRBJ2-7
size: NA
D: TRBD2
V: TRBV10-3

DNA: TGCGCCAGTCGAGGGCGGGATATCACAGATACGCAGTATTTT
CDR3: CASRGRDITDTQYF
J: TRBJ2-3
size: NA
D: NA
V: TRBV4-1

DNA: TGTGCCAGCAACCCACTAGCGGGAGCCAACTACGAGCAGTACTTC
CDR3: CASNPLAGANYEQYF
J: TRBJ2-7
size: few
D: TRBD2
V: TRBV6-1

DNA: TGCAGCGTAGGCGATTGGACAGGGGGCACCGGGGAGCTGTTTTTT
CDR3: CSVGDWTGGTGELFF
J: TRBJ2-2
size: NA
D: TRBD1
V: TRBV29-1

DNA: TGTGCCAGCAGTTTTTTGGGGACTAGCGGGAGTTCGAGAATCGATGAGCAGTTCTTC
CDR3: CASSFLGTSGSSRIDEQFF
J: TRBJ2-1
size: NA
D: TRBD2
V: TRBV28

DNA: TGTGCCAGCAGTAAAAACCAGGGTAACGGCTACACCTTC
CDR3: CASSKNQGNGYTF
J: TRBJ1-2
size: NA
D: NA
V: TRBV28

DNA: TGTGCCAGCAGCGGGGACAGGGTCAACAATGAGCAGTTCTTC
CDR3: CASSGDRVNNEQFF
J: TRBJ2-1
size: few
D: TRBD1
V: TRBV9

DNA: TGTGCCAGCAGCTTAAGGGGAAAAGGGGAGACCCAGTACTTC
CDR3: CASSLRGKGETQYF
J: TRBJ2-5
size: once
D: NA
V: TRBV11-2

DNA: TGTGCCAGCGGGGGTGCAGCTAGCGGGATGAGTGCCCAGTACTTC
CDR3: CASGGAASGMSAQYF
J: TRBJ2-5
size: NA
D: TRBD2
V: TRBV7-2

DNA: TGCGCCAGCAGCCGCCTGGGAGGCTTGGGTGGCTACCCCTTC
CDR3: CASSRLGGLGGYPF
J: TRBJ1-2
size: NA
D: NA
V: TRBV4-3

DNA: TGTGCCAGCAGCTTAGAAGAGGGTTCCGCGGAGACCCAGTACTTC
CDR3: CASSLEEGSAETQYF
J: TRBJ2-5
size: NA
D: NA
V: TRBV7-6

DNA: TGTGCCAGCAGCCCCCCCCGGGGACTAGCGGGAAGTAACGAGCAGTACTTC
CDR3: CASSPPRGLAGSNEQYF
J: TRBJ2-7
size: few
D: TRBD2
V: TRBV28

DNA: TGTGCCAGCAGCTTTGGTACTATTGTAGATACGCAGTATTTT
CDR3: CASSFGTIVDTQYF
J: TRBJ2-3
size: NA
D: NA
V: TRBV7-9

DNA: TGTGCCACCAGCAGAGTTCCGGACAGAGAAGCTTTCTTT
CDR3: CATSRVPDREAFF
J: TRBJ1-1
size: few
D: NA
V: TRBV15

DNA: TGTGCCAGCAGTTTAGTATGGAGAGATACGCAGTATTTT
CDR3: CASSLVWRDTQYF
J: TRBJ2-3
size: NA
D: NA
V: TRBV28

DNA: TGCAGCGTCGACCTAGCGGGGGGCTACGAGCAGTACTTC
CDR3: CSVDLAGGYEQYF
J: TRBJ2-7
size: NA
D: TRBD2
V: TRBV29-1

DNA: TGTGCCAGCAGCCAAGTCTCGGACAGGGGGCAACACGAGCAGTACTTC
CDR3: CASSQVSDRGQHEQYF
J: TRBJ2-7
size: few
D: TRBD1
V: TRBV4-2

DNA: TGTGCCAGCAGTTTTCAGGGAATACAAGCTTTTGGGGCCAACGTCCTGACTTTC
CDR3: CASSFQGIQAFGANVLTF
J: TRBJ2-6
size: NA
D: NA
V: TRBV28

DNA: TGTGCCAGCAGCTTGTGGGACCAGGGGTCTGCATTGCGGACGCAGTATTTT
CDR3: CASSLWDQGSALRTQYF
J: TRBJ2-3
size: NA
D: NA
V: TRBV5-4

DNA: TGTGCCAGCAGTTACACGCGGCTTCATGCGGAGACCCAGTACTTC
CDR3: CASSYTRLHAETQYF
J: TRBJ2-5
size: few
D: NA
V: TRBV6-5

DNA: TGTGCCAGCAGCTTGCGGGTAGGGACAGCAATCGATCAGCCCCAGCATTTT
CDR3: CASSLRVGTAIDQPQHF
J: TRBJ1-5
size: NA
D: TRBD1
V: TRBV5-5

DNA: TGTGCCAGCAGTGTGGGGGGAAACATTCAGTACTTC
CDR3: CASSVGGNIQYF
J: TRBJ2-4
size: few
D: NA
V: TRBV2

DNA: TGTGCCAGCAGCTTAGCGGGACAGGGGGCAGGAGAGACCCAGTACTTC
CDR3: CASSLAGQGAGETQYF
J: TRBJ2-5
size: NA
D: TRBD1
V: TRBV7-2

DNA: TGTGCCAGCAGCCTACCCAGGGGGCTTAGGAATGAGCAGTTCTTC
CDR3: CASSLPRGLRNEQFF
J: TRBJ2-1
size: NA
D: TRBD1
V: TRBV7-2

DNA: TGTGCCACCAGCAGCTTACTAGCGGAAGAGACCCAGTACTTC
CDR3: CATSSLLAEETQYF
J: TRBJ2-5
size: once
D: TRBD2
V: TRBV15

DNA: TGTGCCACCGGGAAGGGAACCTACAATGAGCAGTTCTTC
CDR3: CATGKGTYNEQFF
J: TRBJ2-1
size: NA
D: NA
V: TRBV6-1

DNA: TGTGCCAGCAGTGAGAGCAGGGGGGCAGATACGCAGTATTTT
CDR3: CASSESRGADTQYF
J: TRBJ2-3
size: NA
D: NA
V: TRBV2

DNA: TGTGCCAGCAGCTTACCATCCTCTGGAAACACCATATATTTT
CDR3: CASSLPSSGNTIYF
J: TRBJ1-3
size: once
D: NA
V: TRBV11-2

DNA: TGTGCCAGCAGTAGACTTGGACAGCCTAATGAAAAACTGTTTTTT
CDR3: CASSRLGQPNEKLFF
J: TRBJ1-4
size: NA
D: NA
V: TRBV27

DNA: TGTGCCAGCAGCCCAGCCGGGGGAAATCAGCCCCAGCATTTT
CDR3: CASSPAGGNQPQHF
J: TRBJ1-5
size: NA
D: NA
V: TRBV7-2

DNA: TGTGCCAGCAGTCCACTACCAGATACGCAGTATTTT
CDR3: CASSPLPDTQYF
J: TRBJ2-3
size: NA
D: NA
V: TRBV7-2

DNA: TGTGCCATCAGTGAGATAACAGCCGGGCCCCAGCATTTT
CDR3: CAISEITAGPQHF
J: TRBJ1-5
size: NA
D: NA
V: TRBV10-3

DNA: TGTGCCAGCAGTTACTTGGCGGGAGGGGACACCGGGGAGCTGTTTTTT
CDR3: CASSYLAGGDTGELFF
J: TRBJ2-2
size: NA
D: TRBD2
V: TRBV6-5

DNA: TGTGCCAGCAGCGATCGACAGGGAGGCACAGATACGCAGTATTTT
CDR3: CASSDRQGGTDTQYF
J: TRBJ2-3
size: NA
D: TRBD1
V: TRBV11-3

DNA: TGCAGCGTTGGGTCCTCGATATTACAGGCCCTTGGCACTGAAGCTTTCTTT
CDR3: CSVGSSILQALGTEAFF
J: TRBJ1-1
size: NA
D: NA
V: TRBV29-1

DNA: TGCGCCAGCAGCCCGGACAGGGTAGAGACCCAGTACTTC
CDR3: CASSPDRVETQYF
J: TRBJ2-5
size: NA
D: TRBD1
V: TRBV5-1

DNA: TGTGCCAGCAGTTTAGATTCCCATAAGAGCTACAATGAGCAGTTCTTC
CDR3: CASSLDSHKSYNEQFF
J: TRBJ2-1
size: few
D: NA
V: TRBV28

DNA: TGTGCCAGCAGTTCTACCGGGACAGGGACCTACGAGCAGTACTTC
CDR3: CASSSTGTGTYEQYF
J: TRBJ2-7
size: few
D: TRBD1
V: TRBV28

DNA: TGTGCCAGCAGTGAACAGGGAGGAACCTACAATGAGCAGTTCTTC
CDR3: CASSEQGGTYNEQFF
J: TRBJ2-1
size: NA
D: NA
V: TRBV2

DNA: TGTGCCAGAAGATTACGGCCCGGGACACCCTTTTACACTGAAGCTTTCTTT
CDR3: CARRLRPGTPFYTEAFF
J: TRBJ1-1
size: NA
D: NA
V: TRBV7-5

DNA: TGTGCCAGCAGTGACAACTCTGGGGCCAACGTCCTGACTTTC
CDR3: CASSDNSGANVLTF
J: TRBJ2-6
size: few
D: NA
V: TRBV6-1